A selection of T cell receptor beta chains follows, all from one sample in a study of blood T cell repertoires in COVID-19. Profiled with immunoSEQ multiplex PCR; TCRdb holds only in-frame clones, not every one. The top ten clones hold about 4.1% of a sample with about 180,000 clones, 70% to 90% of them seen once. Source material: peripheral blood. All receptors come from a woman under 40 with acute or convalescent COVID-19. The CDR3 runs from the conserved cysteine through the conserved F or W. D genes are given only for firm matches. A row's size may be missing; if present it is once, few, many or a size class.

d_gene,abundance,j_gene,v_gene,CDR3aa,CDR3nt
.,.,TRBJ1-3,TRBV5-4,CASSHGGQNSGNTIYF,TGTGCCAGCAGCCACGGGGGGCAAAACTCTGGAAACACCATATATTTT
.,.,TRBJ2-1,TRBV5-1,CASSLGAAGEQFF,TGCGCCAGCAGCTTGGGGGCTGCCGGTGAGCAGTTCTTC
TRBD2,once,TRBJ2-3,TRBV5-1,CASSLASGGTDTQYF,TGCGCCAGCAGCTTAGCTAGCGGGGGCACAGATACGCAGTATTTT
TRBD1,.,TRBJ2-6,TRBV9,CASSVGGGAGANVLTF,TGTGCCAGCAGCGTAGGAGGGGGCGCAGGGGCCAACGTCCTGACTTTC
.,.,TRBJ1-1,TRBV6-5,CASSYPQGNTEAFF,TGTGCCAGCAGTTACCCTCAGGGGAACACTGAAGCTTTCTTT
.,.,TRBJ1-3,TRBV9,CASSVVGGHTIYF,TGTGCCAGCAGCGTAGTCGGTGGGCACACCATATATTTT
.,.,TRBJ1-5,TRBV11-3,CASSRRGGEPQHF,TGTGCCAGCAGCCGCCGGGGGGGGGAGCCCCAGCATTTT
.,.,TRBJ2-2,TRBV7-2,CASSLDRGELFF,TGTGCCAGCAGCTTAGATAGAGGGGAGCTGTTTTTT
.,.,TRBJ1-5,TRBV28,CASSLGGVVDQPQHF,TGTGCCAGCAGTTTAGGAGGGGTGGTAGATCAGCCCCAGCATTTT
TRBD2,.,TRBJ2-1,TRBV7-2,CASSSRTSSYNEQFF,TGTGCCAGCAGCTCGCGGACTAGCTCCTACAATGAGCAGTTCTTC
.,.,TRBJ1-3,TRBV14,CASSQVSGTGSGNTIYF,TGTGCCAGCAGCCAAGTATCGGGAACGGGCTCTGGAAACACCATATATTTT
TRBD1,.,TRBJ1-4,TRBV7-9,CASSPGGQLEKLFF,TGTGCCAGCAGCCCAGGGGGACAGTTAGAAAAACTGTTTTTT
TRBD2,.,TRBJ2-5,TRBV7-9,CASSVPGGYQETQYF,TGTGCCAGCAGTGTCCCGGGGGGGTACCAAGAGACCCAGTACTTC